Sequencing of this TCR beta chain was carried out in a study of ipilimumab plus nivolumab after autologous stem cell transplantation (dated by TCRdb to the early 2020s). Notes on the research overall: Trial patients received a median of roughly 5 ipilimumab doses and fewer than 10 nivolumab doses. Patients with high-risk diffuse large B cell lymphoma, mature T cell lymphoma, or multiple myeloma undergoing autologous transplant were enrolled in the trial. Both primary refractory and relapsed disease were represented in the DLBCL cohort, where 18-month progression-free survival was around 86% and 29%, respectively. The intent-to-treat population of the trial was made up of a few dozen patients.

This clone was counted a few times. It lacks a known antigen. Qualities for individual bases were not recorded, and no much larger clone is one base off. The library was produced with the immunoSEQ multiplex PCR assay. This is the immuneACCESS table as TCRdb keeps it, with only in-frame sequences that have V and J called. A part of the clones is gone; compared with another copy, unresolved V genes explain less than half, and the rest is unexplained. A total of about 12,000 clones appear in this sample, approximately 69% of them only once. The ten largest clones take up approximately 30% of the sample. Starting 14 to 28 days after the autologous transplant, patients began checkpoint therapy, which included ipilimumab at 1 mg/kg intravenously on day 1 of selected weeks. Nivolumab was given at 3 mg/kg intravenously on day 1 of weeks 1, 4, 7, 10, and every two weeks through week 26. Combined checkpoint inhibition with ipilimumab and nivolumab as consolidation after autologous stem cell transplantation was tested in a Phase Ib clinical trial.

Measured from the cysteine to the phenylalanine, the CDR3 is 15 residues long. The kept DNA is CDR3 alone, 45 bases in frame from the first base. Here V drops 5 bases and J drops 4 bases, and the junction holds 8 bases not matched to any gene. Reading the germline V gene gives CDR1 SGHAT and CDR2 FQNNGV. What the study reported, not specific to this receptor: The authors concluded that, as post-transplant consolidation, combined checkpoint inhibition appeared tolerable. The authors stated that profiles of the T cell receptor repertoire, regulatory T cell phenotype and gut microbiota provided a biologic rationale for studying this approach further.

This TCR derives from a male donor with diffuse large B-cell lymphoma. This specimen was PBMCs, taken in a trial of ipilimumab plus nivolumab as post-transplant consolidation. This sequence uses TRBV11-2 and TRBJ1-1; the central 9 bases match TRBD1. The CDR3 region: CASSIPDRGGTEAFF. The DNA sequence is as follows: TGTGCCAGCAGCATACCCGACAGGGGGGGCACTGAAGCTTTCTTT.